The source of this TCR beta chain is a study of vaccination and CD4 T cells after COVID-19. Overall study: For post-vaccine samples, collection took place a median around 72 days after dose two, ranging from 14 to 241. General study findings and limits: The analysis of convalescent patients involved relatively few individuals and lacked early post-infection timepoints. 304 of 307 vaccine-specific clones from convalescent patients were spike mono-reactive.

Germline CDR1 SNHLY, CDR2 FYNNEI. V was pared by 8 bases and J by 2 bases, with 3 bases of the junction left unmatched. CDR3 length: 13 amino acids. As to this clonotype: Its antigen remains unknown.

TCRdb itself ran the PCR reads through MiXCR, one entry per CDR3 protein. The data show about 18,000 distinct CDR3 sequences, 50% to 65% seen once. This sequence joins TRBV2 and TRBJ2-7; 10 nucleotides match TRBD1. The sequence came from a human donor who had recovered from COVID-19. Sequenced here: CD4+ T cells from blood, sampled after SARS-CoV-2 vaccination. CDR3 amino acids: CASLGTGAYEQYF. In nucleotides, the CDR3 is TGTGCCAGCCTCGGGACAGGGGCCTACGAGCAGTACTTC.